This TCR beta chain was sequenced in a study of blood T cell repertoires in COVID-19 (dated by TCRdb to 2020 to 2022). For the wider study: The collaborator samples originated in the United States, Italy and Spain and spanned the acute and convalescent phases of COVID-19. The samples were drawn from two sources: the first 160 participants of the ongoing ImmuneRACE study, and 1,000 to 1,500 subjects contributed by 6 global collaborators. A de-identified subject ID, COVID-19 status, age in years and sex were almost always included in the sample metadata. Where HLA class I and class II types were available, the types were taken from metadata supplied by the sample provider, not from assay-based typing. The repertoires were released in a freely available public database meant as a resource for research on the immune response to SARS-CoV-2. Deeply sampled blood TCRbeta repertoires from subjects exposed to, actively infected with, or recovered from COVID-19 were included in the dataset. The prospective study material was composed of cDNA or gDNA derived from T cells, B-cell-depleted T cells, or PBMCs.

CDR1 SGHAT and CDR2 FQNNGV are derived from the germline V gene. V is pared back by 1 base and J by 3 bases, with 12 bases lying between the germline termini. Spanning cysteine to phenylalanine, the CDR3 consists of 15 amino acids. Of the read, only the CDR3 DNA is kept; its 45 bases are in frame from base 1. Here is what the overall study found, with its caveats: How much clinical and demographic metadata was included differed by source and by participant, and the metadata was provided uncurated.

Whole blood was collected in K2EDTA tubes by collaborating institutions according to the institutions' own protocols. Collaborator samples were shipped for TCRbeta analysis as frozen whole blood, isolated PBMCs, or DNA extracted from either sample type. The immunoSEQ Assay, a bias-controlled multiplex PCR, was used to amplify TCRbeta CDR3 regions from genomic DNA. Per the authors' processing: Nucleated cell counts per sample were estimated from amplification of reference gene primers within the assay. To quantify the absolute abundance of each unique TCRbeta CDR3 rearrangement, sequence reads were collapsed and filtered. For each sample, productive Simpson clonality was calculated as the square root of Simpson's diversity index across productive rearrangements. What TCRdb holds here is the immuneACCESS table cut down to in-frame rearrangements. Part of the clones is not present; checked against another copy, under half of the missing clones reflect an unresolved V gene, and the others are unexplained. The V and J calls and the clone size are those of that table, but D and trimming were determined from the DNA. The sample table records roughly 27,000 clones; about nine tenths of these occur just once. More than 9% of the sample is in the top ten clones.

About this clone itself: Its antigen is still unknown. No base quality values were provided; no much bigger clone lies one nucleotide off.

The sequenced material came from peripheral blood. The receptor was isolated from a human donor in a cohort sampled during active COVID-19. The chain was built from TRBV11-2 and TRBJ2-5; the best D guess is TRBD1, with 6 bases matching. The sequenced DNA is TGTGCCAGCAGCTTAGGGACAGTCCAAAAAGAGACCCAGTACTTC. Translated, this is CASSLGTVQKETQYF. Extended through the reference TRBV11-2 and TRBJ2-5 proteins, this CDR3 yields the full variable domain: EAGVAQSPRYKIIEKRQSVAFWCNPISGHATLYWYQQILGQGPKLLIQFQNNGVVDDSQLPKDRFSAERLKGVDSTLKIQPAKLEDSAVYLCASSLGTVQKETQYFGPGTRLLVL.